The rows below give T cell receptor beta chains drawn from one sample of a study of OX40 agonist ivuxolimab in advanced cancers. Assay used: immunoSEQ multiplex PCR; TCRdb lists only in-frame clones, some missing. Of approximately 76,000 clones listed, 94% are singletons. This specimen was CD4+ or CD8+ T cells sorted from blood, taken in a trial of the OX40 agonist ivuxolimab. The receptors here all came from an adult with an advanced solid tumor such as melanoma, head and neck, liver or kidney cancer. The CDR3 runs from the conserved cysteine through the conserved F or W. D genes are given only for firm matches. Size values are once, few and many counts, or a class for expanded clones, and some rows have none.

D	size	V	length	J	CDR3	DNA
TRBD2	.	TRBV27	15	TRBJ2-4	CASSPGTGGKNIQYF	TGTGCCAGCAGTCCCGGGACGGGGGGCAAAAACATTCAGTACTTC
.	.	TRBV11-3	15	TRBJ2-7	CASSFKGYLLYEQYF	TGTGCCAGCAGCTTTAAGGGTTATCTACTCTACGAGCAGTACTTC
.	.	TRBV15	15	TRBJ1-1	CATSRREGISTEAFF	TGTGCCACCAGCCGGCGAGAGGGGATTAGCACTGAAGCTTTCTTT
TRBD2	.	TRBV9	16	TRBJ2-2	CASSAALAGLTGELFF	TGTGCCAGCAGCGCAGCACTAGCGGGATTAACCGGGGAGCTGTTTTTT
.	.	TRBV7-9	16	TRBJ2-2	CASSPPRAGRTGELFF	TGTGCCAGCAGCCCCCCCCGCGCGGGTCGGACCGGGGAGCTGTTTTTT
.	.	TRBV5-4	15	TRBJ2-1	CASSLGGFSYNEQFF	TGTGCCAGCAGCTTGGGTGGATTCTCCTACAATGAGCAGTTCTTC
.	.	TRBV4-1	15	TRBJ1-2	CASSQELGRYYGYTF	TGCGCCAGCAGCCAAGAATTGGGACGGTATTATGGCTACACCTTC
.	.	TRBV7-8	15	TRBJ2-2	CASTTRDHDTGELFF	TGTGCCAGCACCACCAGGGATCACGACACCGGGGAGCTGTTTTTT
TRBD1	.	TRBV27	14	TRBJ2-1	CASSFGTESNEQFF	TGTGCCAGCAGTTTCGGGACAGAAAGCAATGAGCAGTTCTTC
TRBD1	.	TRBV9	15	TRBJ2-7	CASSVDLGQGREQYF	TGTGCCAGCAGCGTAGACCTGGGACAGGGACGCGAGCAGTACTTC
.	.	TRBV10-2	12	TRBJ1-2	CASGGRASGYTF	TGCGCCAGTGGGGGCAGGGCTTCGGGCTACACCTTC
TRBD2	.	TRBV27	15	TRBJ2-7	CASSLGAGGTYEQYF	TGTGCCAGCAGTTTAGGTGCGGGAGGGACCTACGAGCAGTACTTC
.	.	TRBV11-2	16	TRBJ2-7	CASRPPPGLGPNEQYF	TGTGCCAGCAGACCACCCCCCGGGCTCGGACCAAACGAGCAGTACTTC
.	.	TRBV7-6	13	TRBJ2-5	CASSPLVVGTQYF	TGTGCCAGCAGCCCCCTAGTGGTAGGGACCCAGTACTTC
.	.	TRBV9	14	TRBJ2-5	CASSVGGDQETQYF	TGTGCCAGCAGCGTAGGAGGGGACCAAGAGACCCAGTACTTC
TRBD1	.	TRBV5-5	14	TRBJ1-5	CASSFTGVNQPQHF	TGTGCCAGCAGCTTCACAGGGGTTAATCAGCCCCAGCATTTT
.	.	TRBV7-9	15	TRBJ2-5	CASSLVAARGETQYF	TGTGCCAGCAGCTTAGTGGCAGCGAGGGGAGAGACCCAGTACTTC
.	.	TRBV6-6	12	TRBJ2-1	CASSVNYNEQFF	TGTGCCAGCAGTGTCAATTACAATGAGCAGTTCTTC
TRBD1	.	TRBV27	18	TRBJ1-2	CASSLIVPGQGTNYGYTF	TGTGCCAGCAGTTTAATCGTCCCGGGACAGGGAACTAACTATGGCTACACCTTC
TRBD1	once	TRBV25-1	15	TRBJ2-1	CASSGVSDRGRLEFF	TGTGCCAGCAGTGGGGTAAGCGACAGGGGGCGATTGGAGTTCTTC
TRBD2	.	TRBV4-3	15	TRBJ2-1	CASSQGTSGTNEQFF	TGCGCCAGCAGCCAAGGGACTAGCGGGACCAATGAGCAGTTCTTC
.	.	TRBV6-1	12	TRBJ2-2	CASSSRDGELFF	TGTGCCAGCAGTTCCCGGGACGGGGAGCTGTTTTTT
.	.	TRBV14	16	TRBJ2-3	CASSQTGLVSTDTQYF	TGTGCCAGCAGCCAGACGGGCCTAGTAAGCACAGATACGCAGTATTTT
.	.	TRBV7-8	12	TRBJ2-7	CASSLVIYEQYF	TGTGCCAGCAGCTTAGTGATCTACGAGCAGTACTTC
TRBD2	.	TRBV19	15	TRBJ2-1	CASFSGGSSYNEQFF	TGTGCCAGTTTCAGCGGCGGGAGCTCCTACAATGAGCAGTTCTTC
.	.	TRBV7-9	14	TRBJ2-7	CASSNTRDSYEQYF	TGTGCCAGCAGTAACACACGGGATTCCTACGAGCAGTACTTC
.	.	TRBV7-2	16	TRBJ2-1	CASSLERAVSYNEQFF	TGTGCCAGCAGCTTAGAGCGAGCGGTCTCCTACAATGAGCAGTTCTTC
.	.	TRBV4-2	15	TRBJ1-1	CASSQDLFGDTEAFF	TGTGCCAGCAGCCAAGATCTATTTGGGGACACTGAAGCTTTCTTT
TRBD1	.	TRBV29-1	14	TRBJ2-3	CSVEGTGGSDTQYF	TGCAGCGTTGAGGGGACAGGGGGCTCAGATACGCAGTATTTT
.	.	TRBV25-1	11	TRBJ1-2	CASSDGYGYTF	TGTGCCAGCAGTGATGGGTATGGCTACACCTTC
.	.	TRBV4-3	14	TRBJ2-5	CASSQTGLQETQYF	TGCGCCAGCAGCCAAACAGGATTACAAGAGACCCAGTACTTC
TRBD1	.	TRBV14	16	TRBJ2-7	CASSQGTGTGAYEQYF	TGTGCCAGCAGCCAAGGGACCGGGACAGGCGCCTACGAGCAGTACTTC
.	once	TRBV9	15	TRBJ2-7	CASSAGRLSSYEQYF	TGTGCCAGCAGCGCGGGACGGCTGAGCTCCTACGAGCAGTACTTC
.	once	TRBV5-1	15	TRBJ2-7	CASSLGWGNTYEQYF	TGCGCCAGCAGCTTGGGATGGGGGAATACCTACGAGCAGTACTTC
.	.	TRBV6-5	14	TRBJ2-7	CASSYSVLTYEQYF	TGTGCCAGCAGTTACTCGGTGCTGACCTACGAGCAGTACTTC
.	.	TRBV13	14	TRBJ1-1	CASSLAGGNTEAFF	TGTGCCAGCAGCTTAGCCGGGGGGAACACTGAAGCTTTCTTT
TRBD2	.	TRBV9	14	TRBJ2-7	CASSPTGGLGEQYF	TGTGCCAGCAGCCCAACGGGGGGGTTGGGCGAGCAGTACTTC
TRBD2	.	TRBV12-5	14	TRBJ2-1	CASGPGLKYNEQFF	TGTGCTAGTGGTCCGGGACTAAAGTACAATGAGCAGTTCTTC
.	.	TRBV6-6	14	TRBJ2-5	CASIPRGSQETQYF	TGTGCCAGCATACCCAGAGGGAGCCAAGAGACCCAGTACTTC
TRBD1	.	TRBV10-3	20	TRBJ2-3	CAISDTTHRQGLKSTDTQYF	TGTGCCATCAGTGATACCACACATCGACAGGGGCTAAAAAGCACAGATACGCAGTATTTT
TRBD1	.	TRBV28	16	TRBJ1-2	CASSSLRTGLNYGYTF	TGTGCCAGCAGTTCCCTCAGGACAGGACTTAACTATGGCTACACCTTC
.	.	TRBV27	12	TRBJ2-7	CASSTASGEQYF	TGTGCCAGCAGTACCGCAAGCGGCGAGCAGTACTTC
.	.	TRBV4-1	14	TRBJ2-7	CASSQIAGIYEQYF	TGCGCCAGCAGCCAGATTGCGGGGATCTACGAGCAGTACTTC
TRBD2	.	TRBV4-1	16	TRBJ2-1	CASSQTFAGGDNEQFF	TGCGCCAGCAGCCAGACCTTCGCTGGGGGGGACAATGAGCAGTTCTTC
.	.	TRBV21-1	17	TRBJ2-3	CASSKYQSFLPTDTQYF	TGTGCCAGCAGCAAATATCAGAGCTTCCTGCCCACAGATACGCAGTATTTT
.	.	TRBV6-5	14	TRBJ1-1	CASSQGLGGTEAFF	TGTGCCAGCAGTCAAGGGCTGGGAGGGACTGAAGCTTTCTTT
TRBD2	.	TRBV27	14	TRBJ2-5	CASREGLVWGEQYF	TGTGCCAGCCGGGAGGGGTTGGTTTGGGGGGAGCAGTACTTC
.	.	TRBV15	15	TRBJ2-7	CATSRDRWTAYEQYF	TGTGCCACCAGCAGAGATAGGTGGACAGCCTACGAGCAGTACTTC
.	.	TRBV21-1	13	TRBJ2-5	CASSLRRQETQYF	TGTGCCAGCAGTTTGAGGAGGCAAGAGACCCAGTACTTC
.	.	TRBV11-2	14	TRBJ1-1	CASSLVRVYTEAFF	TGTGCCAGCAGCTTAGTGAGGGTATACACTGAAGCTTTCTTT
TRBD1	.	TRBV4-3	15	TRBJ2-7	CASSQKGQAPYEQYF	TGCGCCAGCAGCCAGAAAGGACAGGCCCCCTACGAGCAGTACTTC
.	.	TRBV9	15	TRBJ2-3	CASSVEGHLTDTQYF	TGTGCCAGCAGCGTAGAGGGACACCTCACAGATACGCAGTATTTT
.	.	TRBV19	17	TRBJ1-4	CASSMVTPASRVEKLFF	TGTGCCAGTAGTATGGTAACCCCGGCCAGTCGAGTCGAAAAACTGTTTTTT
.	.	TRBV29-1	12	TRBJ2-7	CSVLDSTYEQYF	TGCAGCGTTCTTGACAGCACCTACGAGCAGTACTTC
.	.	TRBV7-2	11	TRBJ2-7	CASSPGPEQYF	TGTGCCAGCAGCCCCGGCCCCGAGCAGTACTTC
TRBD1	.	TRBV9	16	TRBJ1-1	CASSGIRDRGNTEAFF	TGTGCCAGCAGCGGAATTCGGGACAGGGGGAACACTGAAGCTTTCTTT
TRBD1	.	TRBV9	15	TRBJ1-2	CASSVVRDQGDGYTF	TGTGCCAGCAGCGTAGTAAGGGACCAGGGGGATGGCTACACCTTC
.	.	TRBV19	13	TRBJ2-7	CASSMRSVYEQYF	TGTGCCAGTAGTATGCGGTCAGTCTACGAGCAGTACTTC
TRBD2	.	TRBV9	17	TRBJ2-3	CASSVNVAGKDVDTQYF	TGTGCCAGCAGCGTAAACGTAGCGGGAAAAGATGTAGATACGCAGTATTTT
.	once	TRBV9	17	TRBJ2-6	CASTGRLSSSGANVLTF	TGTGCCAGCACGGGACGATTAAGTTCCTCTGGGGCCAACGTCCTGACTTTC